One sample yielded the 7 T cell receptor beta chains listed below, sequenced in a study of blood T cells in healthy people across ages. Alongside a J-beta primer mix, a sample-barcoded 5' primer served in a second PCR lasting roughly 6 to 11 cycles. Via MiXCR, TCRdb re-called the 5' RACE reads, giving one row per CDR3 protein. The table lists some 1.5 million distinct CDR3 sequences, 40% to 45% of them singletons. Material for sequencing was blood. These receptors originate from a woman under 30 in good health.

In this sample, this clonotype turned up a few times. V gene TRBV6-5 combines with J gene TRBJ2-1; 9 bases are shared with TRBD2. This CDR3 contains 15 residues. Per the germline V gene, CDR1 is MNHEY and CDR2 is SVGAGI. The trim removed 6 bases at V and 2 bases at J, leaving 5 bases unmatched. Here the CDR3 DNA reads TGTGCCAGCAGAACTGAGCGGGGGGCCTACAATGAGCAGTTCTTC. It is translated as CASRTERGAYNEQFF.

The chain recombines TRBV5-1 with TRBJ2-5; tentative D call: TRBD2 (5 bases). CDR3 size: 16 residues. CDR1 and CDR2 from the germline V gene are SGHRS and YFSETQ. Trimming cost V 1 base and J 11 bases, with 24 bases left between them. The DNA for the CDR3 is TGCGCCAGCAGCTTGTGGTCCGGACTCCGCTACAATGAGCAGTACTTC. This encodes CASSLWSGLRYNEQYF.

The rearrangement joins TRBV9 to TRBJ2-3; 9 bases line up with TRBD2. The germline V gene has CDR1 SGDLS and CDR2 YYNGEE. The CDR3 length is 15 residues. The V segment lost 2 bases and the J segment 4 bases; nucleotides outside the gene matches: 5. The CDR3: CASSVREGLADTQYF. In DNA, the CDR3 is TGTGCCAGCAGCGTGCGGGAGGGCCTGGCAGATACGCAGTATTTT.

This chain uses TRBV4-1 with TRBJ1-2; the D gene is possibly TRBD1 (5 bases). The CDR3 has 14 amino acids. CDR1 is MGHRA, CDR2 YSYEKL, per germline. V lost 8 bases to trimming and J lost 4 bases, with 17 bases between them. As DNA, the CDR3 is TGCGCCAGCGGGCCAGGGAATTCGGCCTATGGCTACACCTTC. It is translated as CASGPGNSAYGYTF.

Ten or more counts support this clonotype. CDR3 coding DNA: TGCGCCAGCAGCCAAGACCCGGGGAACTATGGCTACACCTTC. Amino acids: CASSQDPGNYGYTF. This chain connects TRBV4-3 to TRBJ1-2; no firm D call. The CDR3 has 14 amino acids. Germline V gene data show CDR1 as LGHNA and CDR2 as YSLEER. The germline V and J ends were trimmed by 0 bases and 2 bases, with 7 bases remaining between them.

This clonotype was counted between two and nine times. The chain combines TRBV7-2 with TRBJ1-1; possibly TRBD1 for D (6 bases). V was shortened by 5 bases and J by 1 base, with 14 bases between the two germline ends. Looked up from germline, CDR1 is SGHTA and CDR2 is FQGNSA. The CDR3 extends over 15 amino acids. In DNA, the CDR3 is TGTGCCAGCAGCCTAACGTTCAGGGGGAACACTGAAGCTTTCTTT. It encodes CASSLTFRGNTEAFF.

The rearrangement joins TRBV4-3 to TRBJ2-1; D is undetermined. CDR3 length: 14 residues. Germline CDR1 reads LGHNA; CDR2 reads YSLEER. The ends were cut back, 3 bases at V and 7 bases at J, with 13 bases in the middle. The DNA for the CDR3 is TGCGCCAGCAGCCAGAACCCCCGTGGGAATGAGCAGTTCTTC. This encodes CASSQNPRGNEQFF.